The present TCR beta chain was sequenced within a study of CD8 T cells in Susac syndrome. The RNA input was about 0.5 to 1 ug, and it was reverse transcribed with random hexamers. TCRdb passed the immunoSEQ multiplex PCR reads through MiXCR, listing each CDR3 protein once. The sample has approximately 120,000 distinct CDR3 sequences; 85% to 95% are singletons. Trimming took 0 bases from V and 0 from J, leaving 21 bases between them. Germline CDR1 and CDR2: LGHNA and YSLEER. The CDR3 loop spans 19 amino acids. Material for sequencing was CD8+ T cells from PBMCs. The gene calls are TRBV4-3 and TRBJ2-7; D gene unclear. This clonotype was sampled from a human donor in good health. The CDR3 reads CASSQDVDPRQAHSYEQYF. The DNA for the CDR3 is TGCGCCAGCAGCCAAGATGTCGACCCCCGGCAGGCTCACTCCTACGAGCAGTACTTC.